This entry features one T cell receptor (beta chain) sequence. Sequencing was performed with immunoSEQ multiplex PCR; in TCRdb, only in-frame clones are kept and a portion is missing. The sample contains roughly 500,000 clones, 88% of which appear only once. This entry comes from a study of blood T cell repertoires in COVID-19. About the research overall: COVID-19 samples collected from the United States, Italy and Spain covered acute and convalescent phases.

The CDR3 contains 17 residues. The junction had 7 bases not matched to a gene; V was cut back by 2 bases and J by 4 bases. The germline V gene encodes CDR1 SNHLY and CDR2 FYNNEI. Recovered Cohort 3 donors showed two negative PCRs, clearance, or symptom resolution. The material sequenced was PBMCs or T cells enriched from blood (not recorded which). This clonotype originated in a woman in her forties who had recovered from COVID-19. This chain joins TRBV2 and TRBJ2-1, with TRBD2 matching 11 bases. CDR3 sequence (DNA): TGTGCCAGCAGTGAACCGGGACTAGCGGTTTCGTACAATGAGCAGTTCTTC. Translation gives CASSEPGLAVSYNEQFF.